The following is a TCR beta chain sequence with its context. The source of the sample is a study of blood T cell repertoires in COVID-19. Study-wide background: Acute and convalescent COVID-19 specimens originated in the United States, Italy and Spain. PBMCs, B-cell-depleted T cells, or T cells were the source of the cDNA or gDNA that made up the material.

The length of the CDR3 is 15 residues. Trimming took off 0 bases at V and 0 bases at J, with 4 bases between the two ends. Per the germline V gene, CDR1 is SGHDT and CDR2 is YYEEEE. Authors' methods: Scientists estimated how many nucleated cells there were by amplifying reference gene primers. TCRdb's table, derived via immunoSEQ multiplex PCR, lists solely in-frame clones and lacks some. Clone size and V and J calls were adopted from that table, with D and trimming inferred from the DNA. The sample yields around 40,000 clones, 80% to 90% seen once. J is TRBJ2-6 and V is TRBV5-6; the D is unclear. This receptor was identified in a human donor in a cohort sampled during active COVID-19. The sequenced sample was peripheral blood. This chain's CDR3 is CASSLVSSGANVLTF. The CDR3 DNA follows: TGTGCCAGCAGCTTGGTCAGCTCTGGGGCCAACGTCCTGACTTTC.